The 24 T cell receptor beta chains listed next were all sequenced from one sample in a study of blood T cell repertoires in COVID-19. TCRdb's copy holds only in-frame clones and misses some; the assay was immunoSEQ multiplex PCR. The table lists around 140,000 clones, 86% of them singletons. Material: PBMCs or T cells enriched from blood (not recorded which). These receptors were taken from a man in his fifties or sixties who had recovered from COVID-19.

The chain couples TRBV5-6 to TRBJ2-7; maybe TRBD2 (6 bases). Germline lookup yields CDR1 SGHDT and CDR2 YYEEEE. This CDR3 region has 16 residues. Trimming cost V 0 bases and J 3 bases, with 16 bases left between them. CDR3 DNA: TGTGCCAGCAGCTTGGTGAAGTGGAGGGTGAACTACGAGCAGTACTTC. Protein: CASSLVKWRVNYEQYF.

The sample holds one count of this clone. CDR3 amino acids: CASSPPGEKQETQYF. CDR3 coding DNA: TGTGCCAGCAGTCCACCCGGGGAGAAACAAGAGACCCAGTACTTC. V usage is TRBV6-2 or TRBV6-3 and J usage is TRBJ2-5, with a weak D call TRBD2 (5 bases). Germline lookup yields CDR1 MNHEY and CDR2 SVGEGT. The CDR3 runs 15 residues. V was shortened by 5 bases and J by 2 bases, with 15 bases between the two germline ends.

The rearrangement uses TRBV18 and TRBJ1-2; 9 bases line up with TRBD1. Trimming at V came to 2 bases and at J to 2 bases, leaving 15 bases not matched to a gene. CDR3 size: 19 residues. Germline lookup yields CDR1 KGHSH and CDR2 LQKENI. The DNA of the CDR3 is TGTGCCAGCTCACCATTTAAGGAGACAGGGGGTCGACAGAACTATGGCTACACCTTC. This gives the protein CASSPFKETGGRQNYGYTF.

The rearrangement joins TRBV19 to TRBJ1-1; perhaps TRBD1 as D (5 bases). V was clipped by 3 bases and J by 4 bases, with 12 bases between them. The length of the CDR3 is 14 residues. Germline V gives CDR1 LNHDA, CDR2 SQIVND (reference sequence). The CDR3 protein is CASSIPRASTEAFF. The CDR3 DNA is TGTGCCAGTAGTATTCCCAGGGCCTCCACTGAAGCTTTCTTT. Variable domain in full (rest from reference TRBV19 and TRBJ1-1): DGGITQSPKYLFRKEGQNVTLSCEQNLNHDAMYWYRQDPGQGLRLIYYSQIVNDFQKGDIAEGYSVSREKKESFPLTVTSAQKNPTAFYLCASSIPRASTEAFFGQGTRLTVV.

J is TRBJ2-2 and V is TRBV5-1, with D uncertain. The CDR3 runs 13 residues. V dropped 4 bases and J dropped 6 bases, with 10 bases sitting between them. Germline CDR1 is SGHRS and CDR2 is YFSETQ. The CDR3 loop is CASSDLRSGELFF. DNA of the CDR3: TGCGCCAGCAGCGACCTCAGGTCCGGGGAGCTGTTTTTT.

This clone came up a few times. The CDR3 protein is CASSPPGGTATNEKLFF. For the CDR3, the DNA is TGTGCCAGCTCACCACCGGGGGGAACCGCCACTAATGAAAAACTGTTTTTT. This chain links TRBV18 with TRBJ1-4; possible D gene TRBD1, 5 bases. The CDR3 extends over 17 amino acids. The V end was cut by 0 bases, the J end by 2 bases, with 13 bases between. Germline CDR1 reads KGHSH; CDR2 reads LQKENI.

The V call is TRBV5-6, the J call TRBJ1-6; 9 bases map to TRBD1. The CDR3 spans 16 residues. Germline loops: CDR1 SGHDT, CDR2 YYEEEE. The J segment lost 4 bases and the V segment lost 4 bases, leaving 6 bases of the junction unmatched. CDR3 nucleotide sequence: TGTGCCAGCAGCCACGGACAGGGGCGATATAATTCACCCCTCCACTTT. Encoded protein: CASSHGQGRYNSPLHF. Variable domain in full (rest from reference TRBV5-6 and TRBJ1-6): DAGVTQSPTHLIKTRGQQVTLRCSPKSGHDTVSWYQQALGQGPQFIFQYYEEEERQRGNFPDRFSGHQFPNYSSELNVNALLLGDSALYLCASSHGQGRYNSPLHFGNGTRLTVT.

The chain employs TRBV14 and TRBJ1-1; 11 bases map to TRBD1. CDR1 is SGHDN, CDR2 FVKESK, per germline. With 3 bases clipped from V and 2 bases from J, the junction kept 2 bases outside the gene matches. The length of the CDR3 is 15 residues. CDR3 sequence (DNA): TGTGCCAGCAGCCAGTGGACAGGGGGCAACACTGAAGCTTTCTTT. Protein: CASSQWTGGNTEAFF. Drawing the rest from reference TRBV14 and TRBJ1-1, the complete variable domain is EAGVTQFPSHSVIEKGQTVTLRCDPISGHDNLYWYRRVMGKEIKFLLHFVKESKQDESGMPNNRFLAERTGGTYSTLKVQPAELEDSGVYFCASSQWTGGNTEAFFGQGTRLTVV.

V is TRBV5-4 and J is TRBJ2-5, with TRBD2 matching over 9 bases. Germline trimming cut 4 bases from V and 5 bases from J; bases unmatched to any gene: 6. This CDR3 contains 14 residues. CDR1 SGHNT and CDR2 YYREEE come from the germline V gene (reference sequence). The CDR3 nucleotides read TGTGCCAGCAGCCGCCAGACTAGCGGTGAGACCCAGTACTTC. Translation: CASSRQTSGETQYF.

The chain combines TRBV19 with TRBJ2-1; possibly TRBD1 for D (6 bases). The ends were cut back, 9 bases at V and 5 bases at J, with 23 bases in the middle. This CDR3 region has 16 residues. Germline assignment: CDR1 LNHDA and CDR2 SQIVND (reference sequence). CDR3 protein: CASVARQASSDNEQFF. The CDR3 DNA follows: TGTGCCAGCGTTGCCCGACAGGCCTCATCCGACAATGAGCAGTTCTTC.

This clone is a singleton in its sample. The rearrangement links TRBV7-3 to TRBJ2-5; tentatively, D is TRBD2 (5 bases). Trimming removed 3 bases from V and 2 bases from J, with 7 bases in between. Germline lookup yields CDR1 SGHTA and CDR2 FQGTGA. This CDR3 has 13 amino acids. The CDR3 sequence is CASSLDFQETQYF. As DNA, the CDR3 is TGTGCCAGCAGCTTGGACTTTCAAGAGACCCAGTACTTC.

The chain has TRBV28 and TRBJ1-1; 10 bases match TRBD1. The CDR3 length is 14 residues. CDR1 and CDR2 (germline): MDHEN, SYDVKM. The trim removed 8 bases at V and 7 bases at J, leaving 10 bases unmatched. CDR3 amino acids: CASGPGQGRVEAFF. The CDR3 DNA sequence: TGTGCCAGCGGGCCGGGACAGGGGAGGGTTGAAGCTTTCTTT.

The rearrangement uses TRBV7-2 and TRBJ2-6; D call uncertain. The CDR3 has 17 residues. Trimming took 1 base from V and 0 from J, leaving 10 bases between them. Germline V gene lookup returns CDR1 SGHTA and CDR2 FQGNSA. CDR3 in amino acids: CASSLGGSLSGANVLTF. The CDR3 bases are TGTGCCAGCAGCTTAGGAGGCAGCCTCTCTGGGGCCAACGTCCTGACTTTC.

As concerns this clone: Other DNA variants within this sample encode the same CDR3. V usage is TRBV29-1 and J usage is TRBJ1-2; TRBD1 matches at 8 bases. CDR3 size: 14 residues. V lost 6 bases, J lost 4 bases, and 10 bases stayed unmatched. Germline V CDR1 and CDR2: SQVTM, ANQGSEA. CDR3 sequence: CSVLIDRGGYGYTF. The CDR3 DNA sequence: TGCAGCGTCCTAATTGACAGGGGTGGCTATGGCTACACCTTC.

The chain has TRBV9 and TRBJ2-1; D is possibly TRBD1 (5 bases). In germline, CDR1 is SGDLS, CDR2 YYNGEE. The CDR3 is 14 residues long. V shed 1 base and J shed 10 bases, with 15 bases lying between them. CDR3 in DNA: TGTGCCAGCAGCGTAACGCAGGGAAAAGGGGAGCAGTTCTTC. It encodes CASSVTQGKGEQFF.

The genes are TRBV3-1 (or the pseudogene TRBV3-2) and TRBJ1-6; 7 nucleotides align to TRBD1. The trim removed 4 bases at V and 9 bases at J, leaving 12 bases unmatched. This CDR3 is built from 16 residues. Germline V gene lookup returns CDR1 LGHDT and CDR2 YNNKEL (reference sequence). The CDR3: CASSPPWGQRGSPLHF. The CDR3 region has the DNA TGTGCCAGCAGCCCCCCCTGGGGACAGAGGGGTTCACCCCTCCACTTT.

This rearrangement joins TRBV28 to TRBJ1-2, with TRBD1 matching 9 bases. V was clipped by 4 bases and J by 4 bases; unmatched bases: 7. CDR1 is MDHEN, CDR2 SYDVKM, per germline. This CDR3 is built from 15 residues. The CDR3 nucleotides are TGTGCCAGCAGTTCGCTACAGGGGGCCGGCTATGGCTACACCTTC. This codes for CASSSLQGAGYGYTF.

The V and J genes are TRBV11-2 and TRBJ2-7; D may be TRBD2 (6 bases). This CDR3 contains 16 residues. V lost 2 bases to trimming and J lost 2 bases, with 16 bases between them. Germline V gene data show CDR1 as SGHAT and CDR2 as FQNNGV. This chain's CDR3 is CASSLRPGGDPYEQYF. In nucleotides, the CDR3 is TGTGCCAGCAGCTTAAGGCCCGGAGGGGATCCCTACGAGCAGTACTTC. Together with reference TRBV11-2 and TRBJ2-7, the CDR3 gives the full variable domain: EAGVAQSPRYKIIEKRQSVAFWCNPISGHATLYWYQQILGQGPKLLIQFQNNGVVDDSQLPKDRFSAERLKGVDSTLKIQPAKLEDSAVYLCASSLRPGGDPYEQYFGPGTRLTVT.

The chain combines TRBV5-6 with TRBJ1-4, with 7 bases fitting TRBD1. Looked up from germline, CDR1 is SGHDT and CDR2 is YYEEEE. With V trimmed by 2 bases and J by 8 bases, 6 bases remained unmatched. The CDR3 runs to 14 residues. CDR3 DNA: TGTGCCAGCAGCTTCGTTACAGGGGAGGAAAAACTGTTTTTT. Its translation: CASSFVTGEEKLFF.

The chain carries TRBV3-1 (or the pseudogene TRBV3-2) and TRBJ2-2; 8 bases map to TRBD2. The germline CDR1 and CDR2 sequences are LGHDT and YNNKEL (reference sequence). Germline trimming cut 3 bases from V and 5 bases from J; bases unmatched to any gene: 5. The CDR3 extends over 15 amino acids. This chain's CDR3 is CASSQGERETGELFF. Written as DNA, the CDR3 is TGTGCCAGCAGCCAGGGCGAGCGGGAGACCGGGGAGCTGTTTTTT.

This chain links TRBV12-5 with TRBJ2-1, with 14 bases that match TRBD2. With 5 bases clipped from V and 0 bases from J, the junction kept 15 bases outside the gene matches. The CDR3 sequence is 21 residues long. Germline-derived CDR1 and CDR2 are LGHNT and FRNRAP. This CDR3 reads CASGPGDPRTSGRSSYNEQFF. CDR3 coding DNA: TGTGCTAGTGGTCCTGGGGACCCAAGGACTAGCGGGAGGAGCTCCTACAATGAGCAGTTCTTC.

The V call is TRBV5-4, the J call TRBJ1-3, with D uncertain. There are 13 residues in the CDR3. CDR1 is SGHNT and CDR2 is YYREEE in the germline V gene (reference sequence). Trimming cost V 10 bases and J 2 bases, with 13 bases left between them. CDR3: CASGMRAGNTIYF. CDR3 in DNA: TGTGCCTCAGGTATGAGGGCTGGAAACACCATATATTTT.

The chain uses TRBV28 and TRBJ2-7; 7 nucleotides agree with TRBD1. Losses at the gene ends were 1 base for V and 6 bases for J; bases not matched to a gene: 6. Germline-derived CDR1 and CDR2 are MDHEN and SYDVKM. The CDR3 contains 14 residues. CDR3 DNA: TGTGCCAGCAGTTTATTTACAGGGGTCGGCGAGCAGTACTTC. As protein: CASSLFTGVGEQYF.

This clone was counted a single time. The chain has TRBV29-1 and TRBJ1-2; 11 bases are shared with TRBD1. Germline lookup yields CDR1 SQVTM and CDR2 ANQGSEA. The CDR3 loop spans 12 amino acids. The junction had 3 bases not matched to a gene; V was cut back by 4 bases and J by 8 bases. CDR3 region: CSVAGQGAGYTF. Here the CDR3 DNA reads TGCAGCGTTGCCGGACAGGGGGCGGGCTACACCTTC.